The 2 T cell receptor beta chains reported below all come from one sample, sequenced in a study of OX40 agonist ivuxolimab in advanced cancers. Sequenced by immunoSEQ multiplex PCR; TCRdb stores in-frame clones only, minus some. The repertoire holds about 27,000 clones, with roughly 80% as singletons. The sequencing used CD4+ or CD8+ T cells sorted from blood, collected in a trial of the OX40 agonist ivuxolimab. These receptors came from an adult with an advanced solid tumor such as melanoma, head and neck, liver or kidney cancer.

The rearrangement links TRBV11-2 to TRBJ1-2; D is ambiguous. CDR3 length equals 16 residues. CDR1 and CDR2 from the germline V gene are SGHAT and FQNNGV. The V end lost 5 bases, the J end lost 1 base, and 17 bases lay between the germline ends. The CDR3 spells CASSHPAQSYNYGYTF. CDR3 in DNA: TGTGCCAGCAGCCACCCCGCCCAGAGTTATAACTATGGCTACACCTTC.

V and J are TRBV11-3 and TRBJ2-5; 8 nucleotides align to TRBD2. The CDR3 loop spans 14 amino acids. Germline loops: CDR1 SGHNT, CDR2 YENEEA. J gave up 7 bases and V 0 bases, and 4 bases lay outside the gene matches. CDR3 loop: CASSLELADLTQYF. In DNA, the CDR3 is TGTGCCAGCAGCTTAGAACTAGCGGATTTGACCCAGTACTTC.